The table lists the clone carrying this T cell receptor beta chain with a count of one. Its cognate antigen is unknown. The CDR3 extends over 14 amino acids. Trimming pared 2 bases from V and 4 bases from J, leaving 8 bases between. Germline V gene sequence: CDR1 KGHSH, CDR2 LQKENI. The data stem from a study of T cell responses to AZD1222 COVID-19 vaccine. Overall study results and limits: Dominant CD4 TCR responses targeted spike regions 160-218 and 743-854.

Repertoires were generated with immunoSEQ multiplex PCR, while TCRdb's copy carries only in-frame clones and drops some. Seen here are tens of thousands of clones, roughly nine tenths observed once, and the top ten hold around 5%. This clonotype was obtained from an adult who received the AZD1222 COVID-19 vaccine. The chain uses TRBV18 and TRBJ1-4; a weak D match, TRBD1 (6 bases). The sequenced sample was peripheral blood, obtained 28 days after the second AZD1222 dose. CDR3 loop: CASSPEGVNEKLFF. Written as DNA, the CDR3 is TGTGCCAGCTCACCAGAGGGGGTTAATGAAAAACTGTTTTTT.